Sequencing of this T cell receptor (beta chain) was carried out in a study of T cell changes during pregnancy in multiple sclerosis. The germline CDR1 and CDR2 sequences are MGHRA and YSYEKL. This CDR3 has 13 amino acids. V was cut by 2 bases and J by 7 bases, with 12 bases left in between. Profiling relied on immunoSEQ multiplex PCR, and the TCRdb table lists in-frame clones only, not all of them. The sample holds over 45,000 clones, 80% to 90% seen once. Sequenced material: CD4+ T cells from peripheral blood mononuclear cells, taken in the first trimester of pregnancy. V gene TRBV4-1 combines with J gene TRBJ2-7; tentatively, D is TRBD1 (5 bases). This TCR was sampled from a female donor with multiple sclerosis, enrolled in a pregnancy study. The DNA for the CDR3 is TGCGCCAGCAGCCAATCAAGGGGCTTGGAGCAGTACTTC. Translating gives CASSQSRGLEQYF.